This T cell receptor (beta chain) stems from a study of cytomegalovirus exposure and HLA in healthy donors. Turning to the study itself: Some 80 million unique TCRs from HLA-typed donors were held in an early data release.

With 60 Vbeta and 13 Jbeta primers, the PCR was carried out. The repertoire was sequenced with immunoSEQ multiplex PCR; TCRdb's copy has only in-frame clones and lacks some. Among 200,000 or so clones listed, roughly 77% were seen once. Study outcomes and limitations: Being indistinguishable, some V segments were excluded, TRBV6-2 and TRBV6-3 among them.

The CDR3 sequence is 15 residues long. Germline V lookup: CDR1 MNHNS, CDR2 SASEGT. After removal of 6 bases from V and 5 bases from J, the junction contained 8 bases not matched to a gene. On this clone: Its antigen is unknown.

The chain is built from TRBV6-1 and TRBJ2-3, with 10 bases that match TRBD2. The sample comprised PBMCs. The sequence was obtained from a male donor in good health and CMV-seropositive. This CDR3 reads CASSSGGAAVDTQYF. The CDR3 nucleotides are TGTGCCAGCAGCAGCGGGGGGGCCGCGGTAGATACGCAGTATTTT.